This TCR beta chain was recovered during a study of OX40 agonist ivuxolimab in advanced cancers. The table came from immunoSEQ multiplex PCR; TCRdb's copy has only in-frame clones and leaves some out. Here the sample spans approximately 65,000 clones, about 84% being singletons. The CDR3 contains 12 residues. Germline V gene sequence: CDR1 MNHNY, CDR2 SVGAGI (reference sequence). Trimming took 3 bases from V and 2 from J, leaving 4 bases between them. The chain carries TRBV6-6 and TRBJ1-1; no clear D gene. The sample consisted of CD4+ or CD8+ T cells sorted from blood, taken in a trial of the OX40 agonist ivuxolimab. This TCR derives from an adult with an advanced solid tumor such as melanoma, head and neck, liver or kidney cancer. Here the CDR3 reads CASSYSNTEAFF. The CDR3 DNA sequence: TGTGCCAGCAGTTATTCTAACACTGAAGCTTTCTTT.